The present T cell receptor beta chain was sequenced within a study of type 1 regulatory T cells. Across the whole study: T-allo10 is an in vitro-generated, Tr1-enriched CD4 T cell product specific for alloantigen.

Study results and limitations: Compared with non-Tr1 cells, Tr1 cells showed a narrower TCR repertoire.

A word on this clonotype: Its antigen is still unknown.

TCRdb re-derived calls from the reads in MiXCR, one entry per CDR3 protein. The sample gives more than 60,000 distinct CDR3 sequences, approximately 47% of which show up once; around 2.1% is in the top ten. CDR1 is MRHNA, CDR2 SNTAGT, per germline. The J segment lost 2 bases and the V segment lost 2 bases, leaving 5 bases of the junction unmatched. The CDR3 consists of 17 residues. The sequenced sample was cultured non-Tr1 T cells, either the whole culture or a sorted T cell fraction (not recorded which). This sequence originates from a human donor in good health. The rearrangement uses TRBV6-4 and TRBJ2-5; 13 bases fit TRBD2. The CDR3 sequence: CASSDPEGLAGQETQYF. The CDR3 DNA follows: TGTGCCAGCAGTGACCCAGAGGGACTAGCGGGGCAAGAGACCCAGTACTTC.